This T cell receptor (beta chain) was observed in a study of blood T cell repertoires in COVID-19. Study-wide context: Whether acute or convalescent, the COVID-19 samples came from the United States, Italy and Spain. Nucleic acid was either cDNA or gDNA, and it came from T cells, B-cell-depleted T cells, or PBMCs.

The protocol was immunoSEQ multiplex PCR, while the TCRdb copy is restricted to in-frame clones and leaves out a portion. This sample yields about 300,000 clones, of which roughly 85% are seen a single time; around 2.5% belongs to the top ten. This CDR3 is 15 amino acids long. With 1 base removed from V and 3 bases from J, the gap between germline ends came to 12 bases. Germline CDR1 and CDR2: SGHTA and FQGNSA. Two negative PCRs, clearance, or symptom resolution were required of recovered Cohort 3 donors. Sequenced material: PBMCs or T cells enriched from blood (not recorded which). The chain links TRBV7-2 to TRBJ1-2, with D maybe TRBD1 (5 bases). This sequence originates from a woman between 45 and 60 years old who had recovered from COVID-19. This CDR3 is CASSLDRGGDYGYTF. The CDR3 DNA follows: TGTGCCAGCAGCTTAGATCGGGGGGGAGACTATGGCTACACCTTC.